This entry concerns a single T cell receptor beta chain. In the original workflow: Estimation of nucleated cell counts relied on the amplification of reference gene primers. The method was immunoSEQ multiplex PCR; TCRdb's version includes in-frame clones alone and lacks a portion of them. That table furnishes V, J and clone size, whereas the DNA furnished D and trimming. The sample holds some 250,000 clones, over 75% seen once. The data derive from a study of blood T cell repertoires in COVID-19. The overall study: COVID-19 samples from acute and convalescent phases originated in the United States, Italy and Spain.

Those who participated ranged in age from roughly 18 to 90 years and resided in roughly 26 US areas. Cohort assignment relied on participant-reported clinical history. The CDR3 loop spans 17 amino acids. Between the trimmed V and J ends, which lost 3 bases and 3 bases, there was a span of 17 bases. This chain uses TRBV23-1 with TRBJ2-2; tentatively, D is TRBD1 (6 bases). TRBV23-1 is assigned to the ORF class and has an uncertain function. The sequence was collected from a man between 18 and 35 years old who had recovered from COVID-19. Sequenced input: PBMCs or T cells enriched from blood (not recorded which). CDR3 residues: CASSHNRVRWDTGELFF. The CDR3 DNA reads TGCGCCAGCAGTCATAACAGGGTTCGATGGGACACCGGGGAGCTGTTTTTT.